The present entry profiles one TCR beta chain with its context. The data are from a study of Ad26.COV2.S vaccination and SARS-CoV-2 variants. Study at large: Donor had been placed in the Ad26.COV2.S arm of the COV1001 trial. Ad26.COV2.S shots went into the muscle once or twice, 56 days apart.

Treatment given: about 20 received Ad26.COV2.S at low or high dose, single or two shots; about 5 received placebo; per-sample allocation not given. The investigators took samples on day 63 after the first vaccine or placebo injection. V was shortened by 10 bases and J by 6 bases, with 11 bases between the two germline ends. The CDR3 consists of 11 residues. Germline V CDR1 and CDR2: LNHDA, SQIVND (reference sequence). Measured with immunoSEQ multiplex PCR; TCRdb has only the in-frame clones, and not every one. The sample has 440,000 or so clones, around 89% seen once; the top ten hold 1.7%. This chain connects TRBV19 to TRBJ2-3; unclear D gene. The receptor was derived from a person aged 18 to 65 who received the Ad26.COV2.S COVID-19 vaccine or a placebo. The material sequenced was peripheral blood, taken in a trial of Ad26.COV2.S vaccine versus placebo. The CDR3, as DNA: TGTGCCACTGGAGCAAGGGATACGCAGTATTTT. Residues: CATGARDTQYF.